This entry lists 2 T cell receptor beta chains sequenced from one sample in a study of shared clonotypes between healthy human individuals. Clones were read by immunoSEQ multiplex PCR, and TCRdb kept only the in-frame ones, dropping some. In the table there are roughly 810,000 clones, around 96% of which are singletons. CD45RO-negative CD8 cells positively selected for CCR7 made up the naive population, which excluded terminally differentiated effector memory CD45RA+ cells. Sequenced: naive CD8+ T cells sorted from blood. The receptors come from a man aged 25-45 years in good health.

The chain uses TRBV28 and TRBJ2-1; no reliable D call. This CDR3 comprises 13 residues. Germline-derived CDR1 and CDR2 are MDHEN and SYDVKM. The germline V and J ends were trimmed by 3 bases and 5 bases, with 8 bases remaining between them. The CDR3 loop is CASSLSPDNEQFF. The CDR3, as DNA: TGTGCCAGCAGTTTGTCGCCGGACAATGAGCAGTTCTTC.

The chain uses TRBV5-6 and TRBJ2-1; 12 nucleotides match TRBD2. Trimming took 4 bases from V and 7 from J; bases not matched to a gene: 15. The CDR3 length is 18 residues. Germline V gives CDR1 SGHDT, CDR2 YYEEEE. The CDR3 sequence is CASSEEGPLAGGVNEQFF. CDR3 DNA: TGTGCCAGCAGCGAGGAAGGCCCTCTAGCGGGAGGGGTGAATGAGCAGTTCTTC.